The 14 T cell receptor beta chains below come from one sample, sequenced in a study of vaccination and CD4 T cells after COVID-19. The Oncomine TCR Beta short-read assay sequenced DNA from cultured CD4+ T cells. TCRdb reprocessed the PCR reads with MiXCR, giving one entry per CDR3 protein. Of under 9,000 distinct CDR3 sequences listed, 51% are singletons. This sample's treatment: roughly 11-day PBMC culture with coronavirus spike peptide pools or control peptides (ViraFEST assay). Their antigens remain unidentified. The source material was CD4+ T cells from blood, cultured in vitro. These receptors were taken from a human donor who had recovered from COVID-19.

CDR3: CATSRREGQETQYF. The CDR3 coding sequence is TGTGCCACCAGCAGGCGAGAAGGCCAAGAGACCCAGTACTTC. The chain combines TRBV15 with TRBJ2-5; D remains unclear. CDR3 length: 14 residues. Germline CDR1 reads LNHNV; CDR2 reads YYDKDF (reference sequence). V was pared by 3 bases and J by 1 base, with 9 bases between.

This clonotype came up a few times. The CDR3 here is CASSITDNTEAFF. The DNA for the CDR3 is TGTGCCAGTAGTATTACCGATAACACTGAAGCTTTCTTT. The genes are TRBV19 and TRBJ1-1; D not certain. The CDR3 is made up of 13 amino acids. CDR1 is LNHDA and CDR2 is SQIVND in the germline V gene (reference sequence). The V gene lost 3 bases and the J gene lost 2 bases, with 7 bases spanning the gap. Full variable domain (missing parts from reference TRBV19 and TRBJ1-1): DGGITQSPKYLFRKEGQNVTLSCEQNLNHDAMYWYRQDPGQGLRLIYYSQIVNDFQKGDIAEGYSVSREKKESFPLTVTSAQKNPTAFYLCASSITDNTEAFFGQGTRLTVV.

This chain joins TRBV11-3 and TRBJ1-3; 7 bases match TRBD1. J gave up 2 bases and V 1 base, and 11 bases lay outside the gene matches. Germline values: CDR1 SGHNT, CDR2 YENEEA. The CDR3 sequence is 18 residues long. In nucleotides, the CDR3 is TGTGCCAGCAGCTTAGTTTCGGCCGGGACAGACCCTGGAAACACCATATATTTT. Translation gives CASSLVSAGTDPGNTIYF.

The sample holds a few counts of this clonotype. The chain couples TRBV27 to TRBJ2-1; 13 positions match TRBD2. The germline CDR1 and CDR2 sequences are MNHEY and SMNVEV (reference sequence). This CDR3 comprises 15 residues. The V segment lost 1 base and the J segment 8 bases; nucleotides outside the gene matches: 2. The CDR3 DNA is TGTGCCAGCAGTTTATGGACTAGCGGGGGTTATGAGCAGTTCTTC. Protein: CASSLWTSGGYEQFF.

The chain has TRBV20-1 and TRBJ1-2; 10 bases map to TRBD1. Trimming cost V 0 bases and J 8 bases; bases outside gene matches: 6. The CDR3 runs to 14 residues. CDR1 is DFQATT and CDR2 is SNEGSKA in the germline V gene (reference sequence). CDR3 DNA: TGCAGTGCTAGAGACCGACAGGGGGCCGTGGGCTACACCTTC. As protein: CSARDRQGAVGYTF.

V gene TRBV27 combines with J gene TRBJ2-3; D remains ambiguous. The CDR3 covers 14 residues. V lost 6 bases to trimming and J lost 6 bases, with 16 bases between them. Germline assignment: CDR1 MNHEY and CDR2 SMNVEV (reference sequence). The CDR3 DNA reads as TGTGCCAGCAGCCGAAACCCTGCGGCGGATACGCAGTATTTT. It is translated as CASSRNPAADTQYF.

This chain uses TRBV20-1 with TRBJ2-5; 11 positions agree with TRBD2. Germline trimming cut 1 base from V and 3 bases from J; bases unmatched to any gene: 4. Germline V gene data show CDR1 as DFQATT and CDR2 as SNEGSKA (reference sequence). The CDR3 runs 15 residues. The CDR3 coding sequence is TGCAGTGCTAGAGGGGAACTAGCGGGGGAAGAGACCCAGTACTTC. Its protein product is CSARGELAGEETQYF.

Only a few counts were recorded for this clonotype. The rearrangement joins TRBV6-2 or TRBV6-3 to TRBJ1-2; 9 bases are shared with TRBD1. Per germline, CDR1 MNHEY and CDR2 SVGEGT. The CDR3 is 15 residues long. V shed 4 bases and J 7 bases; nucleotides not matched to a gene: 10. DNA for the CDR3: TGTGCCAGCAGTTCCGGGACAGGGACAGTGGGTGGCTACACCTTC. Protein product: CASSSGTGTVGGYTF.

The V and J genes are TRBV10-3 and TRBJ1-2; no clear D. V was clipped by 0 bases and J by 3 bases, with 8 bases between them. The CDR3 contains 14 residues. Germline V CDR1 and CDR2: ENHRY, SYGVKD. CDR3 nucleotide sequence: TGTGCCATCAGTGAGTCGATCTTGGACTATGGCTACACCTTC. This sequence encodes CAISESILDYGYTF.

The chain employs TRBV30 and TRBJ1-5; D may be TRBD1 (6 bases). CDR3 length: 14 amino acids. Germline V gene data show CDR1 as GTSNPN and CDR2 as SVGIG (reference sequence). The ends were cut back, 4 bases at V and 6 bases at J, with 16 bases in the middle. The CDR3 nucleotides read TGTGCCTGGACTTCCACCGACAGGACTCAGCCCCAGCATTTT. This sequence encodes CAWTSTDRTQPQHF.

CDR3 amino acids: CASSLQPNTEAFF. The CDR3 nucleotides read TGTGCCAGCAGCTTACAGCCGAACACTGAAGCTTTCTTT. The chain uses TRBV7-2 and TRBJ1-1, with D hard to call. With 2 bases removed from V and 1 base from J, the gap between germline ends came to 5 bases. CDR1 and CDR2 from the germline V gene are SGHTA and FQGNSA. The CDR3 loop spans 13 amino acids.

The chain recombines TRBV6-2 or TRBV6-3 with TRBJ2-1; unclear D gene. Germline values: CDR1 MNHEY, CDR2 SVGEGT. Trimming removed 7 bases from V and 6 bases from J, with 10 bases in between. The CDR3 runs to 12 residues. The CDR3 sequence is CASTGLANEQFF. DNA of the CDR3: TGTGCCAGCACGGGCTTAGCCAATGAGCAGTTCTTC.

The chain couples TRBV5-5 to TRBJ1-1; TRBD1 is a possible D gene (5 bases). Between the trimmed V and J ends, which lost 3 bases and 1 base, there was a span of 13 bases. This CDR3 has 15 amino acids. Germline loops: CDR1 SGHKS, CDR2 YYEKEE (reference sequence). CDR3 bases: TGTGCCAGCAGCTCCCTGGGGGGGGGGAACACTGAAGCTTTCTTT. Its translation: CASSSLGGGNTEAFF. Together with reference TRBV5-5 and TRBJ1-1, the CDR3 gives the full variable domain: DAGVTQSPTHLIKTRGQQVTLRCSPISGHKSVSWYQQVLGQGPQFIFQYYEKEERGRGNFPDRFSARQFPNYSSELNVNALLLGDSALYLCASSSLGGGNTEAFFGQGTRLTVV.

V usage is TRBV6-2 or TRBV6-3 and J usage is TRBJ1-6; D unclear. CDR1 is MNHEY and CDR2 is SVGEGT in the germline V gene. The CDR3 has 13 residues. Trimming took 2 bases from V and 10 from J, leaving 9 bases between them. CDR3 in amino acids: CASSYLRASPLHF. For the CDR3, the DNA is TGTGCCAGCAGTTACCTTCGGGCCTCACCCCTCCACTTT.